The 24 T cell receptor beta chains below come from one sample, sequenced in a study of blood T cells in healthy people across ages. Using a J-beta primer mix together with a sample-barcoded 5' primer, a second PCR was run for about 6 to 12 cycles. TCRdb reprocessed the 5' RACE reads via MiXCR and lists one record per CDR3 protein. This table holds roughly 1,800,000 distinct CDR3 sequences, 40% to 55% found once. Sequenced material: blood. The source of these receptors is a woman in her 40s in good health.

The chain is built from TRBV12-3 or TRBV12-4 and TRBJ2-1, with D perhaps TRBD2 (6 bases). Trimming cost V 10 bases and J 0 bases, with 16 bases left between them. The CDR3 sequence is 15 residues long. CDR3 in amino acids: CATVTGGSSYNEQFF. The CDR3 DNA is TGTGCCACCGTAACTGGGGGGAGCTCCTACAATGAGCAGTTCTTC.

The chain employs TRBV7-6 and TRBJ2-5; possibly TRBD2 for D (7 bases). V gave up 1 base and J gave up 5 bases, with 23 bases separating them. This CDR3 is built from 18 residues. Germline loops: CDR1 SGHVS, CDR2 FNYEAQ. DNA for the CDR3: TGTGCCAGCAGCTTAGGAGAAGGTGCGGGGGCGAAGTGGGAGACCCAGTACTTC. This translates into CASSLGEGAGAKWETQYF.

The chain joins TRBV13 to TRBJ1-1; 7 bases line up with TRBD1. From germline, CDR1 is PRHDT and CDR2 FYEKMQ (reference sequence). J was trimmed by 2 bases and V by 5 bases; bases with no gene match: 5. The CDR3 runs to 14 residues. CDR3 bases: TGTGCCAGCAGCGCCAGGGGGTTTAACACTGAAGCTTTCTTT. Encoded protein: CASSARGFNTEAFF.

This clonotype was observed a handful of times. The chain has TRBV6-5 and TRBJ1-4; D is uncertain. Germline V gene sequence: CDR1 MNHEY, CDR2 SVGAGI. Trimming removed 5 bases at V and 4 bases at J, with 5 bases between. CDR3 length: 12 amino acids. The CDR3 coding sequence is TGTGCCAGCAGTCAGCGTAATGAAAAACTGTTTTTT. Translating gives CASSQRNEKLFF.

The chain recombines TRBV13 with TRBJ2-3; D unresolved. Trimming stripped 5 bases from V and 5 bases from J, with 17 bases between. Germline V lookup: CDR1 PRHDT, CDR2 FYEKMQ (reference sequence). CDR3 length: 15 residues. The CDR3 DNA is TGTGCCAGCAGCACTATAGCTGATTCAAGAGATACGCAGTATTTT. This codes for CASSTIADSRDTQYF.

The chain combines TRBV14 with TRBJ2-1; D possibly matches TRBD1 or TRBD2 (6 bases each). V shed 1 base and J shed 6 bases, with 13 bases lying between them. This CDR3 contains 15 residues. Germline CDR1 reads SGHDN; CDR2 reads FVKESK. This CDR3 is CASSQGGTTANEQFF. CDR3 coding DNA: TGTGCCAGCAGCCAAGGCGGGACAACCGCCAATGAGCAGTTCTTC.

The chain joins TRBV20-1 to TRBJ2-7; D possibly corresponds to TRBD1 (6 bases). This CDR3 comprises 13 residues. The germline V gene has CDR1 DFQATT and CDR2 SNEGSKA (reference sequence). V was pared by 5 bases and J by 1 base, with 12 bases between. CDR3 in amino acids: CSALNRESYEQYF. As DNA, the CDR3 is TGCAGTGCTCTAAACAGGGAGTCCTACGAGCAGTACTTC.

The V gene is TRBV27, the J gene TRBJ1-2, with 10 nucleotides matching TRBD1. The germline CDR1 and CDR2 sequences are MNHEY and SMNVEV (reference sequence). V lost 3 bases, J lost 8 bases, and 9 bases stayed unmatched. The CDR3 contains 15 residues. This CDR3 reads CASSFIDRGQQGYTF. The CDR3 nucleotides are TGTGCCAGCAGTTTTATCGACAGGGGGCAACAGGGCTACACCTTC.

The V and J genes are TRBV7-2 and TRBJ1-6; D is ambiguous. V lost 7 bases, J lost 1 base, and 11 bases lay in between. This CDR3 comprises 15 residues. Germline CDR1 reads SGHTA; CDR2 reads FQGNSA. CDR3 in DNA: TGTGCCAGCACTCCCTCCGCTTCCTATAATTCACCCCTCCACTTT. Translated: CASTPSASYNSPLHF. The variable domain in full, completed from reference TRBV7-2 and TRBJ1-6, reads GAGVSQSPSNKVTEKGKDVELRCDPISGHTALYWYRQSLGQGLEFLIYFQGNSAPDKSGLPSDRFSAERTGGSVSTLTIQRTQQEDSAVYLCASTPSASYNSPLHFGNGTRLTVT.

A few counts support this clonotype. The chain combines TRBV4-3 with TRBJ2-1; 10 bases match TRBD2. The CDR3 extends over 17 amino acids. V was clipped by 1 base and J by 6 bases; unmatched bases: 9. Germline values: CDR1 LGHNA, CDR2 YSLEER. The CDR3 sequence: CASSQGSSGGASNEQFF. As DNA, the CDR3 is TGCGCCAGCAGCCAAGGCTCCAGCGGGGGGGCGAGCAATGAGCAGTTCTTC.

This clonotype was counted only a few times. This rearrangement joins TRBV3-1 to TRBJ1-2; TRBD1 aligns across 9 bases. Per germline, CDR1 LGHDT and CDR2 YNNKEL (reference sequence). The CDR3 covers 15 residues. The V segment lost 2 bases and the J segment 4 bases; nucleotides outside the gene matches: 5. CDR3 nucleotide sequence: TGTGCCAGCAGCCAACCCGGGACAGGGATCTATGGCTACACCTTC. It specifies CASSQPGTGIYGYTF.

This clonotype was seen a handful of times. This sequence may be a read error, since a much larger clone differs from it by one base. V gene TRBV6-6 combines with J gene TRBJ2-5; TRBD1 agrees at 7 bases. CDR1 is MNHNY and CDR2 is SVGAGI in the germline V gene (reference sequence). There are 14 residues in the CDR3. With V trimmed by 5 bases and J by 11 bases, 14 bases remained unmatched. CDR3 bases: TGTGCCAGCAGTACCCCGACAGGGTGGAATGAGCAGTACTTC. Translating gives CASSTPTGWNEQYF.

V is TRBV10-3 and J is TRBJ1-6; D is unclear. The CDR3 extends over 14 amino acids. In germline, CDR1 is ENHRY, CDR2 SYGVKD. V was cut by 4 bases and J by 8 bases, with 12 bases left in between. CDR3 protein: CAISGEVGDSPLHF. CDR3 in DNA: TGTGCCATCAGTGGGGAGGTTGGTGATTCACCCCTCCACTTT.

The V and J genes are TRBV7-2 and TRBJ2-1, with 11 bases aligning to TRBD2. The CDR3 is made up of 16 amino acids. V dropped 6 bases and J dropped 4; count of bases not matched to a gene: 8. Per the germline V gene, CDR1 is SGHTA and CDR2 is FQGNSA. As DNA, the CDR3 is TGTGCCAGCAGGGAGGGTAGCGGGGGGGCATACAATGAGCAGTTCTTC. It translates to CASREGSGGAYNEQFF.

The chain has TRBV5-7 and TRBJ2-4, with a possible D match to TRBD1 (6 bases). TRBV5-7 is an open reading frame whose function is uncertain. There are 14 residues in the CDR3. V dropped 4 bases and J dropped 6 bases, with 14 bases sitting between them. CDR3 coding DNA: TGTGCCAGCAGCGCCCAGGGGTCTTTAAACATTCAGTACTTC. Translation gives CASSAQGSLNIQYF.

Worth noting for this clonotype: At one of its ends the junction is not consistent with the germline gene, which may arise from a read error. The chain couples TRBV10-3 to TRBJ2-7; D remains ambiguous. In germline, CDR1 is ENHRY, CDR2 SYGVKD. This CDR3 has 13 residues. As DNA, the CDR3 is TGTGCCAACAGTGAAGGGCCCACCTACGAGCAGTACTTC. Protein product: CANSEGPTYEQYF.

The chain combines TRBV29-1 with TRBJ1-1; the D is unclear. The CDR3 is 12 amino acids. The V end lost 0 bases, the J end lost 3 bases, and 5 bases lay between the germline ends. Per germline, CDR1 SQVTM and CDR2 ANQGSEA. The CDR3 DNA reads TGCAGCGTTGAAGACGGTTACACTGAAGCTTTCTTT. Translated, it gives CSVEDGYTEAFF.

The chain is built from TRBV4-3 and TRBJ2-5; perhaps TRBD2 as D (7 bases). The J call may be mistaken, given a closer DNA end match to TRBJ2-7. The length of the CDR3 is 15 residues. The germline gives CDR1 LGHNA, CDR2 YSLEER. Here the CDR3 DNA reads TGCGCCAGCAGCCAAGGAGCGGGACACGGCTACGAGCAGTACTTC. It is translated as CASSQGAGHGYEQYF.

This rearrangement joins TRBV20-1 to TRBJ2-3; possible D gene TRBD1, 6 bases. V dropped 2 bases and J dropped 2 bases, with 14 bases sitting between them. CDR3 length: 15 residues. CDR1 and CDR2 from the germline V gene are DFQATT and SNEGSKA (reference sequence). The CDR3 DNA follows: TGCAGTGCTAGAAGGGACAACCTCCCCACAGATACGCAGTATTTT. The encoded protein is CSARRDNLPTDTQYF.

The gene calls are TRBV10-3 and TRBJ2-1; D gene ambiguous. This CDR3 is built from 12 residues. Trimming took 4 bases from V and 5 from J, leaving 6 bases between them. Germline CDR1 reads ENHRY; CDR2 reads SYGVKD. CDR3 loop: CAISATNNEQFF. In nucleotides, the CDR3 is TGTGCCATCAGTGCTACTAACAATGAGCAGTTCTTC.

The V and J genes are TRBV13 and TRBJ2-3, with D possibly being TRBD1 (5 bases). CDR1 PRHDT and CDR2 FYEKMQ come from the germline V gene (reference sequence). This CDR3 contains 15 residues. Trimming cost V 7 bases and J 2 bases, with 16 bases left between them. DNA of the CDR3: TGTGCCAGCACATCTATGAGCAGGGTCACAGATACGCAGTATTTT. Protein: CASTSMSRVTDTQYF.

The CDR3 region is CASSPDHGNQPQHF. In DNA, the CDR3 is TGTGCCAGCTCACCAGATCACGGGAATCAGCCCCAGCATTTT. The chain couples TRBV18 to TRBJ1-5, with unresolved D. CDR3 length: 14 amino acids. Looked up from germline, CDR1 is KGHSH and CDR2 is LQKENI. V was cut by 2 bases and J by 4 bases, with 9 bases left in between.

This chain joins TRBV9 and TRBJ1-2, with D possibly matching TRBD1 (6 bases). Trimming shortened V by 0 bases and J by 3 bases, and 18 bases separated the two germline ends. The CDR3 loop spans 17 amino acids. Germline lookup yields CDR1 SGDLS and CDR2 YYNGEE. CDR3 coding DNA: TGTGCCAGCAGCGTAGGTACAGGGAGGGATCGGGACTATGGCTACACCTTC. It yields the protein CASSVGTGRDRDYGYTF.

V is TRBV27 and J is TRBJ2-7, with D possibly TRBD2 on 6 matching bases. Per the germline V gene, CDR1 is MNHEY and CDR2 is SMNVEV (reference sequence). Trimming cost V 4 bases and J 2 bases, with 15 bases left between them. The CDR3 has 15 amino acids. Here the CDR3 reads CASSSVRDLPYEQYF. CDR3 coding DNA: TGTGCCAGCAGTTCCGTCCGGGACTTACCCTACGAGCAGTACTTC.